The source of this TCR beta chain is a study of blood T cell repertoires in COVID-19. Overall study: The United States, Italy and Spain supplied acute and convalescent COVID-19 samples. Sources were T cells, B-cell-depleted T cells, or PBMCs; the material itself was cDNA or gDNA.

CDR3 length equals 15 residues. Per germline, CDR1 KGHSH and CDR2 LQKENI. V was cut by 3 bases and J by 1 base, with 12 bases left in between. Source study methods: Reference gene primers were amplified, and this amplification served to estimate nucleated cell counts. TCRdb's table, derived via immunoSEQ multiplex PCR, lists solely in-frame clones and lacks some. V and J calls and clone size are as listed in that table; D and trimming were resolved from the DNA. The data contain about 290,000 clones, around four fifths of them seen just once; the ten biggest clones take up around 4.2%. The TCR comes from a woman aged 45-60 years with active or convalescent COVID-19. Input material: peripheral blood. The chain carries TRBV18 and TRBJ1-1; D unclear. The chain's CDR3 is CASSPRVTTNTEAFF. The CDR3, as DNA: TGTGCCAGCTCACCCCGTGTTACAACGAACACTGAAGCTTTCTTT. Drawing the rest from reference TRBV18 and TRBJ1-1, the complete variable domain is NAGVMQNPRHLVRRRGQEARLRCSPMKGHSHVYWYRQLPEEGLKFMVYLQKENIIDESGMPKERFSAEFPKEGPSILRIQQVVRGDSAAYFCASSPRVTTNTEAFFGQGTRLTVV.